This T cell receptor beta chain was obtained from a study of cytomegalovirus exposure and HLA in healthy donors. Study-wide context: Unique TCR beta sequences numbering about 100 million came from 150 million to 200 million T cells in an earlier analysis. Ancestry clustering placed roughly 86% of approximately 420 genotyped donors in the Caucasian-associated cluster. Regarding the study as a whole: Researchers counted roughly 160 TCR beta chains as cytomegalovirus-associated.

Amplification used 60 Vbeta primers and 13 Jbeta primers. In the authors' methods: An analysis performed later counted 74 million or so unique TCR beta chains (approximately 10 million of them shared). Produced via immunoSEQ multiplex PCR; TCRdb's table is partial and in-frame only. D and trimming were read from the DNA, whereas the V and J calls and clone size are those reported in that table. The sample has around 280,000 clones, approximately 90% seen once; the top ten hold approximately 2.4%. Comment on this clone: Its antigen is unknown.

This CDR3 contains 12 residues. V dropped 10 bases and J dropped 9; count of bases not matched to a gene: 11. The germline CDR1 and CDR2 sequences are MNHNS and SASEGT. The sample was PBMCs. The sequence was collected from a woman aged 18-29 years in good health and CMV-seronegative. J is TRBJ2-7 and V is TRBV6-1; TRBD2 agrees at 8 bases. The CDR3 loop is CATGTSNQGQYF. CDR3 DNA: TGTGCCACCGGGACTAGTAACCAGGGGCAGTACTTC.